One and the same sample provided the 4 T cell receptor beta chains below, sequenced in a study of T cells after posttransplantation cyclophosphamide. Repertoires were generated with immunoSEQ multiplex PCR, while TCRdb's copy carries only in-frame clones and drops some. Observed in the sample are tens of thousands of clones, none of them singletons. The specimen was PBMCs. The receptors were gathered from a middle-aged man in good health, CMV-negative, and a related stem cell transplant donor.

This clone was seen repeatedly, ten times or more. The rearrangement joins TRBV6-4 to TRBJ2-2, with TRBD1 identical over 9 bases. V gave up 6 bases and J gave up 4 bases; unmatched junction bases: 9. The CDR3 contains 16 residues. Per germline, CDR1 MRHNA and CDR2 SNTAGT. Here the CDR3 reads CASSPTGGAGTGELFF. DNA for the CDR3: TGTGCCAGCAGCCCCACAGGGGGCGCCGGCACCGGGGAGCTGTTTTTT.

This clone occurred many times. This chain's CDR3 is CASLTGNSGHNEQFF. CDR3 coding DNA: TGTGCCAGCCTTACCGGGAATAGCGGCCACAATGAGCAGTTCTTC. J is TRBJ2-1 and V is TRBV28; weak D call: TRBD2 (6 bases). Germline V gene lookup returns CDR1 MDHEN and CDR2 SYDVKM. The germline V and J ends were trimmed by 8 bases and 5 bases, with 19 bases remaining between them. The length of the CDR3 is 15 residues.

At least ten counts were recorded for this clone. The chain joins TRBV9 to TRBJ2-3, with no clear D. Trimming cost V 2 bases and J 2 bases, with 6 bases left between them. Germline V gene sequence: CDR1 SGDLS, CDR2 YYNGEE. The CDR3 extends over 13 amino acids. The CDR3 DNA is TGTGCCAGCAGCGTGACTCCCACAGATACGCAGTATTTT. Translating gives CASSVTPTDTQYF.

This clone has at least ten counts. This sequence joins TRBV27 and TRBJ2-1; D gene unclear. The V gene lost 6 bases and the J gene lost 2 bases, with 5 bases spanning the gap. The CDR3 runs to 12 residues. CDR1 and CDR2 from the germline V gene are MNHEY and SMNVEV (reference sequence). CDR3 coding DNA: TGTGCCAGCAGGGCCCCCTACAATGAGCAGTTCTTC. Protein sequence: CASRAPYNEQFF.